What follows is one T cell receptor (beta chain) and its context. Its target is unknown. The sample is drawn from a study of cytomegalovirus exposure and HLA in healthy donors. The study ran its PCR with 60 Vbeta and 13 Jbeta primers. Sequencing was performed with immunoSEQ multiplex PCR; in TCRdb, only in-frame clones are kept and a portion is missing. The sample table includes approximately 42,000 clones. The V gene's germline CDR1 is MNHEY and CDR2 SVGAGI. Trimming shortened V by 6 bases and J by 4 bases, and 12 bases separated the two germline ends. CDR3 length: 13 residues. General study findings and limits: A missense DCLRE1C variant was associated with V- and J-gene trimming of TCR beta chains in a later analysis, and an independent cohort replicated the association. Based on reports, TCR beta sequences accurately predicted HLA-A and HLA-B alleles for most subjects. Later on, analysis showed that most CMV-associated TCR beta chains appeared to be HLA-restricted.

The chain couples TRBV6-5 to TRBJ1-1; D gene ambiguous. The sequence was collected from a male donor in good health and CMV-seronegative. Sequenced input: PBMCs. The CDR3 sequence is CASSPTAGTEAFF. Written as DNA, the CDR3 is TGTGCCAGCAGCCCAACGGCGGGCACTGAAGCTTTCTTT.